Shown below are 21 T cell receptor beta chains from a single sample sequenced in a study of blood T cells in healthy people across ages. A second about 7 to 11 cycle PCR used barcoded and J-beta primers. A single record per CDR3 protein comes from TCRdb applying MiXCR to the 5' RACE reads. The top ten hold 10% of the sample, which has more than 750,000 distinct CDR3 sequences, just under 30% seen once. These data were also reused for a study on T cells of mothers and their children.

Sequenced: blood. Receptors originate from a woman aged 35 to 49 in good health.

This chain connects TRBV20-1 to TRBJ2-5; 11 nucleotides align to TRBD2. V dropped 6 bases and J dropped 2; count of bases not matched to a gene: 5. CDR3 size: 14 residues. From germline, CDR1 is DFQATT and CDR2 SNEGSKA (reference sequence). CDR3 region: CSARLAGRQETQYF. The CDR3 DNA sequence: TGCAGTGCCAGACTAGCGGGGAGACAAGAGACCCAGTACTTC.

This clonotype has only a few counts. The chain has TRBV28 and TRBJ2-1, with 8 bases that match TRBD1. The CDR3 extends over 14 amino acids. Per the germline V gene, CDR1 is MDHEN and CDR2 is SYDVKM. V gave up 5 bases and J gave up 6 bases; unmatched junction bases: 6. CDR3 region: CASSIQTGANEQFF. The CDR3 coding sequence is TGTGCCAGCAGTATTCAGACAGGGGCCAATGAGCAGTTCTTC.

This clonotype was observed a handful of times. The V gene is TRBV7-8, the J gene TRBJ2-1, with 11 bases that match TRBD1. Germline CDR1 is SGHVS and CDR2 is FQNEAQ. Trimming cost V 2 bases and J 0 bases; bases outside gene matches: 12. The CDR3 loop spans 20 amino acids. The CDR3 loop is CASSLRWDRGGESSYNEQFF. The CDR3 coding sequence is TGTGCCAGCAGCTTACGGTGGGACAGGGGGGGAGAAAGCTCCTACAATGAGCAGTTCTTC. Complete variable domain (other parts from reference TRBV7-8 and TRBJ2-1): GAGVSQSPRYKVAKRGQDVALRCDPISGHVSLFWYQQALGQGPEFLTYFQNEAQLDKSGLPSDRFFAERPEGSVSTLKIQRTQQEDSAVYLCASSLRWDRGGESSYNEQFFGPGTRLTVL.

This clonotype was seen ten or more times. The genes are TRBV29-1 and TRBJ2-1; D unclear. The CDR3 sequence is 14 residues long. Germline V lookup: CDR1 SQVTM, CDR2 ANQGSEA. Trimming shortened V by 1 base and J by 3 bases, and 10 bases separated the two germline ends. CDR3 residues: CSVEGQELYNEQFF. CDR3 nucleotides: TGCAGCGTTGAAGGGCAGGAGCTCTACAATGAGCAGTTCTTC.

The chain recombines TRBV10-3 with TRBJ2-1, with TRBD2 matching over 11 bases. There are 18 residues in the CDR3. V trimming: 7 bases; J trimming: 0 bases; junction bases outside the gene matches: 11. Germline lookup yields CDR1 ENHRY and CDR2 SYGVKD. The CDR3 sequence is CAIKNLAGGGTSYNEQFF. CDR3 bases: TGTGCCATCAAAAATTTAGCGGGAGGGGGTACCTCCTACAATGAGCAGTTCTTC.

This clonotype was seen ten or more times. The CDR3 nucleotides read TGCGCCAGCAGCTTTAGTAGCGGGGGGGTCTACGAGCAGTACTTC. Protein sequence: CASSFSSGGVYEQYF. This chain links TRBV5-1 with TRBJ2-7, with 11 bases aligning to TRBD2. The CDR3 covers 15 residues. J gave up 3 bases and V 2 bases, and 4 bases lay outside the gene matches. CDR1 and CDR2 from the germline V gene are SGHRS and YFSETQ. Supplemented by reference TRBV5-1 and TRBJ2-7, the full variable domain reads KAGVTQTPRYLIKTRGQQVTLSCSPISGHRSVSWYQQTPGQGLQFLFEYFSETQRNKGNFPGRFSGRQFSNSRSEMNVSTLELGDSALYLCASSFSSGGVYEQYFGPGTRLTVT.

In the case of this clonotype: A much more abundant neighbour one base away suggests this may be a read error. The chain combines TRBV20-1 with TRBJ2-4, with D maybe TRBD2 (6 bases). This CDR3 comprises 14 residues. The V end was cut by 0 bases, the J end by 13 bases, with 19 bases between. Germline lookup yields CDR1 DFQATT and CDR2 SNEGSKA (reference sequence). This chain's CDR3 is CSARDGLAFNKQYF. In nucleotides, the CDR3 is TGCAGTGCTAGAGACGGCCTAGCGTTTAACAAGCAGTACTTC.

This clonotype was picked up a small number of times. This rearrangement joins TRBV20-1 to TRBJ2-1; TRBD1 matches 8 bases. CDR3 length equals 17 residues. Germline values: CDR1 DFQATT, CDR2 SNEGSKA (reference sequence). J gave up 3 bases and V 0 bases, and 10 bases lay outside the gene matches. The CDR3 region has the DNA TGCAGTGCTAGAGATCTCAGGGGGCGCAGAATCTACAATGAGCAGTTCTTC. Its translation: CSARDLRGRRIYNEQFF.

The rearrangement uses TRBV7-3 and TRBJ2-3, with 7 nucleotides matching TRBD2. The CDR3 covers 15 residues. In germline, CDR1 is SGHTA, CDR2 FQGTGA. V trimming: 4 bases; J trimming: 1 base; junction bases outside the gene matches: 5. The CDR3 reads CASSSMGGRTDTQYF. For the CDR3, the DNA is TGTGCCAGCAGCTCGATGGGAGGGCGCACAGATACGCAGTATTTT.

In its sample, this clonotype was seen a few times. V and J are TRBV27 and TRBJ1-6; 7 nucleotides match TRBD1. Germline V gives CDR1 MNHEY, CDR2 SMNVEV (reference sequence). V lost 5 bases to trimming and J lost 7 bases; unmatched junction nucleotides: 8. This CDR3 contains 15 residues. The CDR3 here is CASSLLQGWNSPLHF. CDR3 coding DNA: TGTGCCAGCAGTCTGCTACAGGGGTGGAATTCACCCCTCCACTTT.

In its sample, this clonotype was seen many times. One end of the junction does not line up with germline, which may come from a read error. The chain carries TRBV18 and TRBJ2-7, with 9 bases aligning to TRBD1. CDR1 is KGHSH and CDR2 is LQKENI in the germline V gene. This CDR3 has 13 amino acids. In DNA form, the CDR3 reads TGCGCCAGCAGCCGGGACAGGGTCTACGAGCAGTACTTC. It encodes CASSRDRVYEQYF.

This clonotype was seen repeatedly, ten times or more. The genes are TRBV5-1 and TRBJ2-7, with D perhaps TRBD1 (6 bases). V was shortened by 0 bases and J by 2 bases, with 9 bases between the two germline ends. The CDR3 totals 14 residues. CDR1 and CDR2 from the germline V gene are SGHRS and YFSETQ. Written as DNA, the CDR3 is TGCGCCAGCAGCTTGGGAGCAGGGGCCTACGAGCAGTACTTC. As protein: CASSLGAGAYEQYF.

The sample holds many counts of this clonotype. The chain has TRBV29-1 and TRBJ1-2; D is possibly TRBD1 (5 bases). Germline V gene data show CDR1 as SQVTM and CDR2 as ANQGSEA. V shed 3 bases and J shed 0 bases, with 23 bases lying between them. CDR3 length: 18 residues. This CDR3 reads CSVEGDVRSRIPNYGYTF. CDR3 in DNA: TGCAGCGTTGAGGGGGACGTCAGGTCGCGGATTCCTAACTATGGCTACACCTTC. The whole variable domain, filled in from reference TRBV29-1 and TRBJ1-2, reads SAVISQKPSRDICQRGTSLTIQCQVDSQVTMMFWYRQQPGQSLTLIATANQGSEATYESGFVIDKFPISRPNLTFSTLTVSNMSPEDSSIYLCSVEGDVRSRIPNYGYTFGSGTRLTVV.

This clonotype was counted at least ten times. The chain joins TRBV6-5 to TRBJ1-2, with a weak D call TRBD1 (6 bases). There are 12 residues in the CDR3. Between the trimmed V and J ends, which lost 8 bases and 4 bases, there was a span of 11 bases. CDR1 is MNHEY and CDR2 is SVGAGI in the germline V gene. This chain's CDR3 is CASAQGIYGYTF. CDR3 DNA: TGTGCCAGCGCACAGGGAATCTATGGCTACACCTTC.

CDR3: CASSFSRDRNSPLHF. Here the CDR3 DNA reads TGTGCCAGCAGTTTCTCCCGGGACAGGAATTCACCCCTCCACTTT. The chain combines TRBV28 with TRBJ1-6, with 8 bases aligning to TRBD1. The CDR3 has 15 amino acids. V shed 3 bases and J 7 bases; nucleotides not matched to a gene: 5. Germline V lookup: CDR1 MDHEN, CDR2 SYDVKM.

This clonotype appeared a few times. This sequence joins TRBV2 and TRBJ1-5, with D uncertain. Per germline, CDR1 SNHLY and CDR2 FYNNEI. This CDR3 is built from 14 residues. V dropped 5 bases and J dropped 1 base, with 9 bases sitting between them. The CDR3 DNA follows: TGTGCCAGCAGTATGACCGTGAGCAATCAGCCCCAGCATTTT. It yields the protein CASSMTVSNQPQHF.

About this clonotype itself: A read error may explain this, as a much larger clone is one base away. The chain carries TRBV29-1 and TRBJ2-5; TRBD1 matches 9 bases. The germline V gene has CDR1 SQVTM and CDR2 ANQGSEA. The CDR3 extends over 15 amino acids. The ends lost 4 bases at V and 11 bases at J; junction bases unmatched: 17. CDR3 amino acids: CSVVPGTGPWNEQYF. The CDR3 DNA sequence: TGCAGCGTTGTCCCCGGGACAGGGCCTTGGAATGAGCAGTACTTC.

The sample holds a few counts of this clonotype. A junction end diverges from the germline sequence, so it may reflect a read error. The DNA for the CDR3 is TGTGCCAGCAGCTTAGCTACAGGTCTTAGCAATCAGTCCCAGCATTTT. Translation: CASSLATGLSNQSQHF. V gene TRBV7-9 combines with J gene TRBJ1-5, with TRBD1 as a possible D gene (5 bases). There are 16 residues in the CDR3. Germline CDR1 SEHNR, CDR2 FQNEAQ (reference sequence).

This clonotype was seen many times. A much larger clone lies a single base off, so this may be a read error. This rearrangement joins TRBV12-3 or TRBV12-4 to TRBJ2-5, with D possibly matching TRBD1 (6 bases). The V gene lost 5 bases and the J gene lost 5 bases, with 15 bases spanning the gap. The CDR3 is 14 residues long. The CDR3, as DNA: TGTGCCAGCAGTCCTGGGACACCCGGGGAGACCCAGTACTTC. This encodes CASSPGTPGETQYF.

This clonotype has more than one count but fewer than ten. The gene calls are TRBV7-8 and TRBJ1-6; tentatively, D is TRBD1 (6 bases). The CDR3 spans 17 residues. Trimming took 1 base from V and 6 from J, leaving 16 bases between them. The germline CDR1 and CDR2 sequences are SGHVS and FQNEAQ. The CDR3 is CASSLEGGSPGNSPLHF. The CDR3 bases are TGTGCCAGCAGCTTAGAGGGGGGGTCTCCTGGTAATTCACCCCTCCACTTT.

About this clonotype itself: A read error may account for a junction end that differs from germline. CDR3 bases: TGTGCTAGCAGCCGGCGTGTAGGGGGCCAAGAGACCCAGTACTTC. It codes for CASSRRVGGQETQYF. The chain uses TRBV7-7 and TRBJ2-5; D is possibly TRBD1 (6 bases). Germline lookup yields CDR1 SSHAT and CDR2 FNYEAQ (reference sequence). The CDR3 extends over 15 amino acids. Using reference TRBV7-7 and TRBJ2-5 for the parts outside the CDR3, the full variable domain is GAGVSQSPRYKVTKRGQDVTLRCDPISSHATLYWYQQALGQGPEFLTYFNYEAQPDKSGLPSDRFSAERPEGSISTLTIQRTEQRDSAMYRCASSRRVGGQETQYFGPGTRLLVL.